These T cell receptor beta chains were read from a single sample in a study of CD4 T cells in relation to SARS-CoV-2 and coronaviruses. The data were produced by immunoSEQ multiplex PCR, yet TCRdb's version contains in-frame clones alone and is incomplete. The table includes 68,000 or so clones, approximately 95% detected once. Sequenced material: naive CD4+ T cells from PBMCs. The receptors were gathered from a human donor in good health. Each CDR3 is given with its conserved first and last residue. D genes are given only for firm matches. Clone size is stated in some rows and not others, as once, few, many or a class when expanded.

abundance: .
v_gene: TRBV4-2
d_gene: TRBD2
j_gene: TRBJ2-4
CDR3aa: CASSQDLTSSTIGAKNIQYF
CDR3nt: TGTGCCAGCAGCCAAGATTTGACTAGCTCTACCATTGGGGCCAAAAACATTCAGTACTTC

abundance: once
v_gene: TRBV3-1/TRBV3-2
d_gene: .
j_gene: TRBJ2-7
CDR3aa: CASSHARDTAYEQYF
CDR3nt: TGTGCCAGCAGCCATGCCCGGGACACAGCCTACGAGCAGTACTTC

abundance: .
v_gene: TRBV7-9
d_gene: .
j_gene: TRBJ2-1
CDR3aa: CASSLETGGNNEQFF
CDR3nt: TGTGCCAGCAGCTTAGAGACAGGAGGTAACAATGAGCAGTTCTTC

abundance: .
v_gene: TRBV30
d_gene: TRBD2
j_gene: TRBJ2-5
CDR3aa: CAWSQAGAREGQYF
CDR3nt: TGTGCCTGGAGTCAGGCGGGGGCCCGGGAGGGCCAGTACTTC

abundance: .
v_gene: TRBV7-3
d_gene: .
j_gene: TRBJ1-1
CDR3aa: CASSSGRSTEAFF
CDR3nt: TGTGCCAGCAGCTCCGGTAGGTCAACTGAAGCTTTCTTT

abundance: .
v_gene: TRBV2
d_gene: .
j_gene: TRBJ2-5
CDR3aa: CASKGTQETQYF
CDR3nt: TGTGCCAGCAAGGGCACCCAAGAGACCCAGTACTTC

abundance: .
v_gene: TRBV5-1
d_gene: .
j_gene: TRBJ1-6
CDR3aa: CASSTSGSDSPLHF
CDR3nt: TGCGCCAGCAGCACCTCAGGGTCCGATTCACCCCTCCACTTT

abundance: .
v_gene: TRBV10-3
d_gene: .
j_gene: TRBJ1-1
CDR3aa: CAIRGGAAGTESAFF
CDR3nt: TGTGCCATCAGAGGGGGGGCAGCAGGGACCGAATCGGCTTTCTTT

abundance: .
v_gene: TRBV9
d_gene: TRBD2
j_gene: TRBJ2-3
CDR3aa: CASSVVSGGAGDTQYF
CDR3nt: TGTGCCAGCAGCGTAGTTAGCGGGGGGGCAGGTGATACGCAGTATTTT

abundance: .
v_gene: TRBV7-9
d_gene: TRBD2
j_gene: TRBJ2-5
CDR3aa: CASSLTREGTKTQYF
CDR3nt: TGTGCCAGCAGCTTAACGAGGGAGGGGACGAAGACCCAGTACTTC

abundance: .
v_gene: TRBV6-2/TRBV6-3
d_gene: TRBD2
j_gene: TRBJ2-1
CDR3aa: CASSRWTSGGPNEQFF
CDR3nt: TGTGCCAGCAGTCGGTGGACTAGCGGGGGCCCCAATGAGCAGTTCTTC

abundance: .
v_gene: TRBV28
d_gene: TRBD1
j_gene: TRBJ1-1
CDR3aa: CASRTRQGAEAFF
CDR3nt: TGTGCCAGCAGAACGCGACAGGGTGCCGAAGCTTTCTTT

abundance: .
v_gene: TRBV28
d_gene: TRBD2
j_gene: TRBJ2-1
CDR3aa: CASSLRPSGSSEQFF
CDR3nt: TGTGCCAGCAGTTTAAGGCCTAGCGGGAGCTCTGAGCAGTTCTTC

abundance: .
v_gene: TRBV7-9
d_gene: .
j_gene: TRBJ2-2
CDR3aa: CASSLGSSNTGELFF
CDR3nt: TGTGCCAGCAGCTTAGGCAGCTCGAACACCGGGGAGCTGTTTTTT

abundance: .
v_gene: TRBV11-2
d_gene: TRBD2
j_gene: TRBJ2-7
CDR3aa: CASSLGSSGRDF
CDR3nt: TGTGCCAGCAGCTTAGGGTCTAGCGGGAGGGACTTC

abundance: .
v_gene: TRBV9
d_gene: .
j_gene: TRBJ2-7
CDR3aa: CASSVGSQGGYEQYF
CDR3nt: TGTGCCAGCAGCGTAGGGTCCCAGGGCGGCTACGAGCAGTACTTC

abundance: .
v_gene: TRBV3-1/TRBV3-2
d_gene: .
j_gene: TRBJ2-3
CDR3aa: CASSQDWTDTQYF
CDR3nt: TGTGCCAGCAGCCAAGATTGGACAGATACGCAGTATTTT

abundance: .
v_gene: TRBV7-9
d_gene: .
j_gene: TRBJ1-2
CDR3aa: CASSLSRTVGGRYGYTF
CDR3nt: TGTGCCAGCAGCTTGTCTCGGACAGTCGGGGGGCGATATGGCTACACCTTC

abundance: .
v_gene: TRBV5-6
d_gene: TRBD1
j_gene: TRBJ2-5
CDR3aa: CASSETGTVRRETQYF
CDR3nt: TGTGCCAGCAGCGAGACCGGGACAGTTAGACGGGAGACCCAGTACTTC

abundance: .
v_gene: TRBV18
d_gene: TRBD2
j_gene: TRBJ2-7
CDR3aa: CASSPGLAEASYEQYF
CDR3nt: TGTGCCAGCTCACCGGGACTAGCGGAAGCCTCCTACGAGCAGTACTTC

abundance: once
v_gene: TRBV5-4
d_gene: TRBD2
j_gene: TRBJ2-3
CDR3aa: CASSDRTSGADTQYF
CDR3nt: TGTGCCAGCAGCGATAGGACTAGCGGTGCGGATACGCAGTATTTT

abundance: once
v_gene: TRBV28
d_gene: .
j_gene: TRBJ2-7
CDR3aa: CASRGGTSYEQYF
CDR3nt: TGTGCCAGCAGAGGGGGGACCTCCTACGAGCAGTACTTC

abundance: .
v_gene: TRBV3-1/TRBV3-2
d_gene: TRBD2
j_gene: TRBJ2-1
CDR3aa: CASSYWTSGRVPNEQFF
CDR3nt: TGTGCCAGCAGCTATTGGACTAGCGGGAGGGTTCCCAATGAGCAGTTCTTC

abundance: .
v_gene: TRBV3-1/TRBV3-2
d_gene: TRBD2
j_gene: TRBJ2-1
CDR3aa: CASSPQRGNYNEQFF
CDR3nt: TGTGCCAGCAGCCCTCAGCGGGGCAACTACAATGAGCAGTTCTTC

abundance: .
v_gene: TRBV9
d_gene: .
j_gene: TRBJ1-1
CDR3aa: CASSVGISNTEAFF
CDR3nt: TGTGCCAGCAGCGTAGGCATTTCGAACACTGAAGCTTTCTTT

abundance: .
v_gene: TRBV24-1
d_gene: .
j_gene: TRBJ1-1
CDR3aa: CAGNTEAFF
CDR3nt: TGTGCCGGGAACACTGAAGCTTTCTTT

abundance: .
v_gene: TRBV6-5
d_gene: .
j_gene: TRBJ2-1
CDR3aa: CASSHSRASYNEQFF
CDR3nt: TGTGCCAGCAGTCACTCCAGGGCATCCTACAATGAGCAGTTCTTC

abundance: .
v_gene: TRBV4-1
d_gene: TRBD1
j_gene: TRBJ2-7
CDR3aa: CASSQGQGAGYEQYF
CDR3nt: TGCGCCAGCAGCCAAGGACAGGGGGCTGGCTACGAGCAGTACTTC

abundance: .
v_gene: TRBV11-2
d_gene: .
j_gene: TRBJ2-7
CDR3aa: CASSPVTRLSYEQYF
CDR3nt: TGTGCCAGCAGCCCCGTGACCAGACTATCCTACGAGCAGTACTTC

abundance: .
v_gene: TRBV5-4
d_gene: .
j_gene: TRBJ1-1
CDR3aa: CASSLLHQNTEAFF
CDR3nt: TGTGCCAGCAGCTTATTGCACCAGAACACTGAAGCTTTCTTT

abundance: .
v_gene: TRBV14
d_gene: .
j_gene: TRBJ1-1
CDR3aa: CASSQGMVGTEAFF
CDR3nt: TGTGCCAGCAGCCAAGGAATGGTTGGAACTGAAGCTTTCTTT